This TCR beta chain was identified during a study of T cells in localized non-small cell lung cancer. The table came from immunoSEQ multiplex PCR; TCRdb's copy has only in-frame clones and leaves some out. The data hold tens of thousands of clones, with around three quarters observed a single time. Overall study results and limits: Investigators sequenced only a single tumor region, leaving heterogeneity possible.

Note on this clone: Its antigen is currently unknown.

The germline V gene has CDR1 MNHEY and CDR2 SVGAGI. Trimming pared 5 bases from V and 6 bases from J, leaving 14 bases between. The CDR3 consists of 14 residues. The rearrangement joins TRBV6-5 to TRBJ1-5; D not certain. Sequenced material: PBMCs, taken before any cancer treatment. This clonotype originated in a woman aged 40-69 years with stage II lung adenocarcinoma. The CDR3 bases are TGTGCCAGCAGTACGGGCCGCGGAGGTCAGCCCCAGCATTTT. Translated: CASSTGRGGQPQHF.